A selection of T cell receptor beta chains follows, all from one sample in a study of T cells in Graves' hyperthyroidism and ophthalmopathy. TCRdb reprocessed the multiplex PCR reads with MiXCR, giving one entry per CDR3 protein. This table has 300,000 to 450,000 distinct CDR3 sequences, just under 25% appearing once. The material sequenced was blood. These receptors originate from a man aged 45 to 65 with Graves' hyperthyroidism. Both conserved end residues are part of each CDR3. D genes are given only for firm matches. Clone size is given for some rows only: seen once, a few or many times, or a class if the clone is expanded.

>TRBV11-3|TRBD2|TRBJ2-5|few
CASSSGLAGQETQYF
TGTGCCAGCAGCTCCGGACTAGCGGGACAAGAGACCCAGTACTTC
>TRBV3-1|NA|TRBJ2-7|many
CASSLLEGYEQYF
TGTGCCAGCAGCTTATTGGAGGGTTACGAGCAGTACTTC
>TRBV27|NA|TRBJ2-3|once
CATSTSGDSTDTQYF
TGTGCCACCAGCACAAGCGGAGATAGCACAGATACGCAGTATTTT
>TRBV7-2|TRBD1|TRBJ2-7|many
CASSSRPGTGSYEQYF
TGTGCCAGCAGCTCTCGACCCGGGACAGGATCCTACGAGCAGTACTTC
>TRBV6-9|TRBD1|TRBJ2-7|once
CASSYRTGGAGGIGSYEQYF
TGTGCCAGCAGTTACCGTACAGGGGGCGCGGGCGGGATAGGGTCCTACGAGCAGTACTTC
>TRBV20-1|TRBD1|TRBJ2-5|NA
CSADRARVQETQYF
TGCAGTGCTGACAGGGCTAGGGTCCAAGAGACCCAGTACTTC
>TRBV11-3|NA|TRBJ2-5|NA
CASSLAPRAQYF
TGTGCCAGCAGCTTAGCCCCGCGGGCCCAGTACTTC
>TRBV20-1|NA|TRBJ2-5|NA
CSARDHPARTSETQYF
TGCAGTGCTAGAGATCATCCCGCTAGGACAAGTGAGACCCAGTACTTC
>TRBV11-2|TRBD1|TRBJ1-1|many
CASSKDRATTEAFF
TGTGCCAGCAGCAAGGACAGGGCAACCACTGAAGCTTTCTTT
>TRBV19|NA|TRBJ2-7|few
CASSSQEVTYEQYF
TGTGCCAGTAGTTCGCAGGAGGTAACCTACGAGCAGTACTTC
>TRBV7-6|TRBD2|TRBJ2-1|NA
CASSRLAGADNEQFF
TGTGCCAGCAGCCGCCTAGCGGGAGCGGACAATGAGCAGTTCTTC
>TRBV20-1|NA|TRBJ2-1|NA
CSASKAAYNEQFF
TGCAGTGCTAGTAAGGCAGCCTACAATGAGCAGTTCTTC
>TRBV2|NA|TRBJ2-4|NA
CASSALGERDLAKNIQYF
TGTGCCAGCAGTGCCCTCGGGGAAAGGGACCTAGCCAAAAACATTCAGTACTTC
>TRBV29-1|TRBD1|TRBJ1-1|many
CSVRDSAVGGEAFF
TGCAGCGTGCGGGACAGTGCTGTGGGGGGTGAAGCTTTCTTT
>TRBV20-1|NA|TRBJ1-3|NA
CSARDSEAGNTIYF
TGCAGTGCTAGAGATTCAGAAGCAGGAAACACCATATATTTT
>TRBV6-1|TRBD2|TRBJ2-2|many
CASSYGLAGVTGELFF
TGTGCCAGCAGCTATGGACTAGCGGGAGTAACCGGGGAGCTGTTTTTT
>TRBV12-3/TRBV12-4|NA|TRBJ2-3|many
CASSFRSGTDTQYF
TGTGCCAGCAGTTTTAGAAGCGGCACAGATACGCAGTATTTT
>TRBV20-1|TRBD2|TRBJ2-1|NA
CSARGGGRARNEQFF
TGCAGTGCTAGAGGGGGCGGGAGGGCCCGTAATGAGCAGTTCTTC
>TRBV20-1|NA|TRBJ1-2|NA
CSGRWGNYGYTF
TGCAGTGGCAGATGGGGGAACTATGGCTACACCTTC
>TRBV29-1|TRBD1|TRBJ1-2|few
CSAGGNRGYPYGYTF
TGCAGCGCCGGCGGGAACAGGGGGTATCCCTATGGCTACACCTTC
>TRBV5-1|NA|TRBJ1-1|NA
CASTPSGTATEAFF
TGCGCCAGCACCCCCTCCGGGACGGCCACTGAAGCTTTCTTT
>TRBV20-1|TRBD2|TRBJ2-1|many
CSATFSLAGNQQFF
TGCAGTGCAACCTTTTCCCTAGCGGGAAACCAGCAGTTCTTC
>TRBV6-6|NA|TRBJ1-2|many
CASSYVQSYGYTF
TGTGCCAGCAGTTACGTTCAGAGCTATGGCTACACCTTC
>TRBV28|NA|TRBJ2-1|many
CARPQLVLTRPATARDEQFF
TGTGCCAGGCCCCAATTAGTACTTACCCGACCAGCGACAGCGCGCGATGAGCAGTTCTTC
>TRBV30|TRBD1|TRBJ1-4|NA
CAWSVKTGLHEKLFF
TGTGCCTGGAGTGTCAAGACAGGGTTACATGAAAAACTGTTTTTT
>TRBV6-1|TRBD1|TRBJ2-5|NA
CASTRQGARQETQYF
TGTGCCAGCACGAGACAGGGGGCTCGACAAGAGACCCAGTACTTC
>TRBV10-3|NA|TRBJ1-1|many
CAIREGRNTEAFF
TGTGCCATCAGGGAAGGGAGAAACACTGAAGCTTTCTTT
>TRBV6-1|NA|TRBJ2-2|few
CASGGVYAGELFF
TGTGCCAGCGGCGGGGTTTACGCCGGGGAGCTGTTTTTT
>TRBV9|TRBD2|TRBJ2-3|NA
CASSVAGAGVSTDTQYF
TGTGCCAGCAGCGTAGCAGGAGCGGGAGTTAGCACAGATACGCAGTATTTT
>TRBV7-8|TRBD2|TRBJ2-7|NA
CASSQLGLAGVNEQYF
TGCGCCAGCAGCCAGCTCGGACTAGCGGGAGTCAACGAGCAGTACTTC
>TRBV7-2|NA|TRBJ2-3|NA
CASSLARERTDTQYF
TGTGCCAGCAGCTTAGCCCGGGAGAGGACAGATACGCAGTATTTT
>TRBV9|TRBD1|TRBJ2-1|NA
CASSKQTGGGNYNEQFF
TGTGCCAGCAGCAAACAGACAGGGGGCGGAAATTACAATGAGCAGTTCTTC